This T cell receptor beta chain was recovered during a study of naive CD8 T cells in extremely preterm neonates. General study points: CDR3 nucleotide sharing was 2.5% to 3% in preterm, more than 0.35% term, about 0.027% children, around 0.01% adults. Relative to older groups, preterm infants had shorter, less trimmed CDR3s with fewer N additions.

With regard to this clone: The target antigen is unknown.

The CDR3 length is 15 residues. The V gene's germline CDR1 is SGHNT and CDR2 YYREEE (reference sequence). V shed 4 bases and J shed 0 bases, with 13 bases lying between them. Profiled with immunoSEQ multiplex PCR; TCRdb holds only in-frame clones, not every one. The data show around 1,000 clones, about 98% seen once. Samples were taken at extremely preterm deliveries at about 22-27 weeks of gestation. This clonotype originated in a girl who was born preterm. This rearrangement joins TRBV5-4 to TRBJ1-1; D possibly corresponds to TRBD1 (5 bases). Sequencing was done on a sample of naive CD8+ T cells from cord blood. The CDR3 sequence: CASSGGVNMNTEAFF. The CDR3 DNA follows: TGTGCCAGCAGCGGGGGAGTTAACATGAACACTGAAGCTTTCTTT.